This T cell receptor beta chain was identified in a study of radiotherapy plus CTLA-4 blockade in lung cancer. For the study at large: Objective responses occurred in 15% to 20% of patients; roughly 30% had disease control.

Study outcomes and limitations: Tumor-derived TCR clones expanded in blood after radiotherapy plus ipilimumab. Interferon-beta and early blood T cell clone dynamics reportedly predicted response best.

Focal radiation plus CTLA-4 blockade with ipilimumab was given to patients with chemo-refractory metastatic non-small-cell lung cancer. Libraries were prepared by immunoSEQ multiplex PCR; TCRdb keeps only in-frame clonotypes and omits some of them. The profile shows 110,000 or so clones, roughly 80% of them singletons. Note on this clone: Its specificity is unknown.

The input for sequencing was peripheral blood, taken from a patient treated with radiotherapy plus ipilimumab. This TCR was recovered from a human donor with non-small cell lung cancer who had a partial response to radiotherapy plus ipilimumab.

DNA of the CDR3: TGCGCCAGCAGCCAAGAGACAGGGTACTATGGCTACACCTTC. Its protein product is CASSQETGYYGYTF. The chain links TRBV4-1 to TRBJ1-2; the match to TRBD1 covers 7 bases. Trimming removed 0 bases from V and 3 bases from J; junction bases left unmatched: 1. The CDR3 contains 14 residues. Germline V gene data show CDR1 as MGHRA and CDR2 as YSYEKL.